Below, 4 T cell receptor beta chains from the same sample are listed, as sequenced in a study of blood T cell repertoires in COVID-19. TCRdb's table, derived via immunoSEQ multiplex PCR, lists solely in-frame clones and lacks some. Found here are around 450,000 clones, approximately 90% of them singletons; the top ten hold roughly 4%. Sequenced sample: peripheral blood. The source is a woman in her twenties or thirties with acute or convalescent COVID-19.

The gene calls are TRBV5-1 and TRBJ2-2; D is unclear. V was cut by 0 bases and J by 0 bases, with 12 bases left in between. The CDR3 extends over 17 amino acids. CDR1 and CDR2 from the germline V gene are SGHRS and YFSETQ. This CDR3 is CASSLAFSLSNTGELFF. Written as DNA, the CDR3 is TGCGCCAGCAGCTTGGCCTTTTCCTTGTCGAACACCGGGGAGCTGTTTTTT.

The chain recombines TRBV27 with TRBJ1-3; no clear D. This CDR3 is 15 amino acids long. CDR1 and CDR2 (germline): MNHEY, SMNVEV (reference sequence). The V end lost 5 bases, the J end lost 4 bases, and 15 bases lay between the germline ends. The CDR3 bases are TGTGCCAGCAGTCCGAATCCCGGGGTCGGAAACACCATATATTTT. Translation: CASSPNPGVGNTIYF.

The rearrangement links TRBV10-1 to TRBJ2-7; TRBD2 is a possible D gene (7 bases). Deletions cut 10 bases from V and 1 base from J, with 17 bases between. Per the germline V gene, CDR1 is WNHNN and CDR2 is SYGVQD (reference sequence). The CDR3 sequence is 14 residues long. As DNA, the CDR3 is TGCGCCAAAAAAAGCGGGACATGGTCCTACGAGCAGTACTTC. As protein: CAKKSGTWSYEQYF.

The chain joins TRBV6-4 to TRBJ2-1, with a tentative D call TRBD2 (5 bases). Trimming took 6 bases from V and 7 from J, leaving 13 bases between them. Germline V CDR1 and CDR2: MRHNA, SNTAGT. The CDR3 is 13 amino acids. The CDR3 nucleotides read TGTGCCAGCAGGGCGGGTTTCGGGAATGAGCAGTTCTTC. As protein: CASRAGFGNEQFF.